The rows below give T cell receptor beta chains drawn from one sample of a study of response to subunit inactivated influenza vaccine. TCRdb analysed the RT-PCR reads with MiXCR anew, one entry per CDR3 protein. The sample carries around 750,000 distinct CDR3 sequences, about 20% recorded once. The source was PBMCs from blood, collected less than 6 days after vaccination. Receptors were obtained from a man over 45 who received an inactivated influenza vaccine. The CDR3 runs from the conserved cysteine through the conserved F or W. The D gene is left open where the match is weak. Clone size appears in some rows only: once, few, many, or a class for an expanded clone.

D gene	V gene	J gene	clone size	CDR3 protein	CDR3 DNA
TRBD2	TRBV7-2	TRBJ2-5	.	CASTVGGGETQYF	TGTGCCAGCACAGTAGGCGGGGGGGAGACCCAGTACTTC
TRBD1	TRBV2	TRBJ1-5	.	CASTSDRVYQPQHF	TGTGCCAGCACTTCGGACAGGGTGTATCAGCCCCAGCATTTT
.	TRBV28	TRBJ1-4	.	CASSHGTENEKLFF	TGTGCCAGCAGTCACGGGACGGAGAATGAAAAACTGTTTTTT
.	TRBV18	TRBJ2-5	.	CASSPVQGTETQYF	TGTGCCAGCTCACCTGTACAGGGCACGGAGACCCAGTACTTC
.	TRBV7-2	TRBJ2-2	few	CASSATGSGTGELFF	TGTGCCAGCAGCGCCACAGGGAGCGGCACCGGGGAGCTGTTTTTT
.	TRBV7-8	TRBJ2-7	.	CASSPWGSADEQYF	TGTGCCAGCAGCCCCTGGGGGAGCGCGGACGAGCAGTACTTC
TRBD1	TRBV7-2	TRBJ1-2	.	CASSFIRDSYGYTF	TGTGCCAGCAGTTTCATCCGGGACAGCTATGGCTACACCTTC
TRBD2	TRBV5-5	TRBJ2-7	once	CASSFGGGLTYEQYF	TGTGCCAGCAGCTTCGGCGGGGGGTTAACCTACGAGCAGTACTTC
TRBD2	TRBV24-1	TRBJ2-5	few	CATSVGRGAQETQYF	TGTGCCACCAGTGTTGGGCGGGGGGCCCAAGAGACCCAGTACTTC
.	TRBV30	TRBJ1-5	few	CAWSVTANQPQHF	TGTGCCTGGAGTGTCACAGCTAATCAGCCCCAGCATTTT
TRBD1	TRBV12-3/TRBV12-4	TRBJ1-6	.	CASSLMGQGNSPLHF	TGTGCCAGCAGTTTAATGGGACAGGGTAATTCACCCCTCCACTTT
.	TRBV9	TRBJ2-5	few	CASSASPSDYQTQYF	TGTGCCAGCAGCGCCTCCCCCTCGGACTACCAGACCCAGTACTTC
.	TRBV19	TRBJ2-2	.	CASTITIGNTGELFF	TGTGCCAGTACCATCACCATCGGGAACACCGGGGAGCTGTTTTTT
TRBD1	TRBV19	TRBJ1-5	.	CASSPRQGLQPQHF	TGTGCCAGTAGTCCTCGACAGGGTTTGCAGCCCCAGCATTTT
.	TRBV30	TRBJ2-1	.	CAWSVSRQIAFF	TGTGCCTGGAGTGTAAGTAGGCAAATCGCGTTCTTC
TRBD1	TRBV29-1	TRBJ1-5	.	CSVEGTGREPQHF	TGCAGCGTTGAAGGGACAGGTAGGGAGCCCCAGCATTTT
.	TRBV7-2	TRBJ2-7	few	CASSLNRVFYEQYF	TGTGCCAGCAGCTTAAACAGGGTCTTCTACGAGCAGTACTTC
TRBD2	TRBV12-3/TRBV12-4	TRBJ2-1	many	CASSFRGGGGSYNEQFF	TGTGCCAGCAGTTTTCGGGGGGGGGGAGGTTCCTACAATGAGCAGTTCTTC
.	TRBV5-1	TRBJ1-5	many	CASSLAGSNQPQHF	TGTGCCAGCAGCTTAGCAGGGAGCAATCAGCCCCAGCATTTT
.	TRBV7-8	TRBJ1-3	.	CASSLDITGTDISGNTIYF	TGTGCCAGCAGCTTAGATATTACAGGGACTGACATCTCTGGAAACACCATATATTTT